The present T cell receptor beta chain was sequenced within a study of post-analysis software for immune sequencing data (dated by TCRdb to between 2015 and 2016). Study-wide context: Disease courses on record covered relapsing-remitting, secondary progressive and progressive-relapsing multiple sclerosis, though some patients had no subtype annotation. The patient repertoires were compared against about a dozen previously published healthy control repertoires obtained from donors aged 6 to 25 years. A subset of samples was prepared in parallel using single-end sample barcoding, then pooled and co-amplified after Illumina adapter ligation.

Concerning this clonotype: Its antigen is not yet known. Nothing much larger sits one base from this clone, and base qualities are not available.

Library preparation employed PCR. The listed sequencing device is Illumina HiSeq 2500. To reduce PCR and sequencing biases, unique molecular identifiers were built into the TCR beta cDNA libraries. Some 500,000 cDNA molecules were obtained for every 1 to 10 million input T cells, so each molecule roughly corresponded to one T cell. The patient libraries were prepared and sequenced with the same protocol used for the earlier healthy control dataset. Samples belonging to the same batch were prepared together, multiplexed and sequenced on a shared HiSeq lane. The original methods were these. Raw barcoded reads were processed with MIGEC, discarding single-read molecular identifier groups before consensus assembly and CDR3 extraction. VDJtools was used for post-analysis of the clonotype tables, and diversity was normalized by down-sampling every dataset to the size of the smallest sample. Repertoire overlap clustering matched CDR3 amino acid but not nucleotide sequences to correct batch-related cross-sample contamination. TCRdb's own reprocessing of the public reads used fastp at Q25 and MiXCR and kept productive beta chains. Each CDR3 protein appears once, grouped with its most common genes and DNA. These V and J calls originate from TCRdb's pipeline instead of the authors' own analysis. This sample gives almost 700,000 distinct CDR3 sequences in total; roughly three fifths of them show up just once. The ten top clones hold approximately 10% of the sample.

General conclusions and limits of the study: Direct clustering with F measure revealed strong co-clustering of samples prepared in the same batch, which led to a batch-effect correction. The control group was slightly older than the multiple sclerosis patient group. Patients showed significantly higher frequencies than controls for a handful of TRBV segments, among them TRBV5-6, TRBV5-1 and TRBV20-1. Significantly lower normalized Chao1 diversity was found in multiple sclerosis patients than in controls, suggesting substantial peripheral T-cell clonal expansion.

To demonstrate the VDJtools post-analysis software, TCR beta repertoires were profiled from the peripheral blood of more than ten young patients with multiple sclerosis. The multiple sclerosis patients were children and adolescents between roughly 6 and 16 years of age. V trim: 4 bases; J trim: 5 bases; unmatched bases: 4. In the germline V gene, CDR1 corresponds to SGHDT and CDR2 to YYEEEE. The CDR3 holds 14 amino acids from the cysteine to the phenylalanine. The CDR3 DNA has 42 bases and is translated from base 1. The V and J genes are TRBV5-6 and TRBJ1-5, and 9 bases in between align with TRBD1. The sequencing sample was made of blood. The sequence came from a girl aged 2-10 years with multiple sclerosis. The CDR3 sequence is CASSRTGEDQPQHF. The DNA is TGTGCCAGCAGCCGGACAGGGGAGGATCAGCCCCAGCATTTT.